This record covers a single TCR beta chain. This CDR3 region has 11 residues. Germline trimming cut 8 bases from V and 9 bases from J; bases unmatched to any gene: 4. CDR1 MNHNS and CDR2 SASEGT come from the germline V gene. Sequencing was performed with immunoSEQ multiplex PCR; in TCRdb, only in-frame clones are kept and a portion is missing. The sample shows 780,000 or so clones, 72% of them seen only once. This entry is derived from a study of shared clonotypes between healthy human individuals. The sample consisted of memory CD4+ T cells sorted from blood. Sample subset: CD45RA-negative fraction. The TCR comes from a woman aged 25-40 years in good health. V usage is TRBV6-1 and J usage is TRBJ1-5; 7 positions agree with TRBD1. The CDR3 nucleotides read TGTGCCAGCCAGGGGGAGGTGCCCCAGCATTTT. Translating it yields CASQGEVPQHF.